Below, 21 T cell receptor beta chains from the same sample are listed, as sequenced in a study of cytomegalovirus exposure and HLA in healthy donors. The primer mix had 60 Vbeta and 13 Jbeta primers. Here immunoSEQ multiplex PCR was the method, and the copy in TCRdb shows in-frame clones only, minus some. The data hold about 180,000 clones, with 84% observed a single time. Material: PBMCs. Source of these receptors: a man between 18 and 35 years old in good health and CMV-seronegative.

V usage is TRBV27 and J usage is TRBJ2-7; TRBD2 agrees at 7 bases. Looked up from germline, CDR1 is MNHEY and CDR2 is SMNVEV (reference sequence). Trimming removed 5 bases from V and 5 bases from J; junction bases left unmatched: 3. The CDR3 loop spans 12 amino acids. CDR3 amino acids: CASSPGLDEQYF. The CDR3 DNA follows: TGTGCCAGCAGTCCCGGACTAGACGAGCAGTACTTC.

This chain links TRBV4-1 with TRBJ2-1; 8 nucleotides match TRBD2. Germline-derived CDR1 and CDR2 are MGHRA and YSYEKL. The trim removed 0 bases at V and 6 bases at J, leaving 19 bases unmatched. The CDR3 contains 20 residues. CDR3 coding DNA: TGCGCCAGCAGCCAAGAAGAGCGGGAGCGGGGGTGGGGTAAGGTCAATGAGCAGTTCTTC. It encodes CASSQEERERGWGKVNEQFF.

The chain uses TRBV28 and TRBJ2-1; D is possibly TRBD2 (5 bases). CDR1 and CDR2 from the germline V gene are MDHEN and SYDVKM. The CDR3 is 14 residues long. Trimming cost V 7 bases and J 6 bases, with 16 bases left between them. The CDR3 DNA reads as TGTGCCAGCACCGAACTAGTTTCCACCAATGAGCAGTTCTTC. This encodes CASTELVSTNEQFF.

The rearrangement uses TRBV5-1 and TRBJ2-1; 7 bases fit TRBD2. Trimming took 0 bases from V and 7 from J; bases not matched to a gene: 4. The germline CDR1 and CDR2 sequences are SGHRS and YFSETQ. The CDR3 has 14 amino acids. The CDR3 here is CASSLVAGVNEQFF. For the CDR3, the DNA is TGCGCCAGCAGCTTGGTCGCGGGGGTGAATGAGCAGTTCTTC.

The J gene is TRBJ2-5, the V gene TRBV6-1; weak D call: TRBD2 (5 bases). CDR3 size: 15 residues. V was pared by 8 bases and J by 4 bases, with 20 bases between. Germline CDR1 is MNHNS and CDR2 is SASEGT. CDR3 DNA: TGTGCCAGCCTCCTAATCGGGGAGCCAAGAGAGACCCAGTACTTC. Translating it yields CASLLIGEPRETQYF.

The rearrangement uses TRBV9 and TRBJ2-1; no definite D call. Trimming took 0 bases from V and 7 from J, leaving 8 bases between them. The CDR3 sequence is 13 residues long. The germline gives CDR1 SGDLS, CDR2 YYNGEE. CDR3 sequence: CASSVESRNEQFF. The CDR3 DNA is TGTGCCAGCAGCGTAGAGTCTAGAAATGAGCAGTTCTTC.

The CDR3 reads CASSPRAGGGVHSPLHF. The CDR3 DNA sequence: TGCGCCAGCAGCCCCCGGGCAGGGGGCGGCGTCCATTCACCCCTCCACTTT. The V call is TRBV5-1, the J call TRBJ1-6, with 8 positions matching TRBD1. The CDR3 has 17 amino acids. V lost 4 bases, J lost 8 bases, and 14 bases stayed unmatched. The germline gives CDR1 SGHRS, CDR2 YFSETQ.

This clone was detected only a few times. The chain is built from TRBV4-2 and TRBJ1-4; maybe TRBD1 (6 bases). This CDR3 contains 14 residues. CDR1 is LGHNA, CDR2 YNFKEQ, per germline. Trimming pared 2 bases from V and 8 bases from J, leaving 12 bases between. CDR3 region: CASSQPGVAEKLFF. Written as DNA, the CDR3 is TGTGCCAGCAGCCAACCAGGGGTTGCGGAAAAACTGTTTTTT.

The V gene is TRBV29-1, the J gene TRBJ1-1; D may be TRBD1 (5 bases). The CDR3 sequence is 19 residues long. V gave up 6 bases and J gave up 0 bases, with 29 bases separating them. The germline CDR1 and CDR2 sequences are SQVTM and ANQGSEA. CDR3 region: CSVGAQGTYRTLMNTEAFF. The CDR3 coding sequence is TGCAGCGTAGGAGCGCAGGGAACCTATCGGACGTTGATGAACACTGAAGCTTTCTTT.

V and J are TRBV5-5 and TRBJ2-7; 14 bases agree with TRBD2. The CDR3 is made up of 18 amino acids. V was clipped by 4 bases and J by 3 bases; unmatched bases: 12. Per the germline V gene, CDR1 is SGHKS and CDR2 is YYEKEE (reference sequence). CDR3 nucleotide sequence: TGTGCCAGCAGCGTCGGGACTAGCGGGAGAATGGTGCGCTACGAGCAGTACTTC. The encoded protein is CASSVGTSGRMVRYEQYF.

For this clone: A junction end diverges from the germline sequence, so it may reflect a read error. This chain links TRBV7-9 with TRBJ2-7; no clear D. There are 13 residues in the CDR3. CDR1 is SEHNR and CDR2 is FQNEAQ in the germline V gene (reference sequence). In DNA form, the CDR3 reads TGTTCCAGCAGCTTTCCCAGCTCCTACGAGCAGTACTTC. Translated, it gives CSSSFPSSYEQYF. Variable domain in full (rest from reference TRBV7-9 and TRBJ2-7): DTGVSQNPRHKITKRGQNVTFRCDPISEHNRLYWYRQTLGQGPEFLTYFQNEAQLEKSRLLSDRFSAERPKGSFSTLEIQRTEQGDSAMYLCSSSFPSSYEQYFGPGTRLTVT.

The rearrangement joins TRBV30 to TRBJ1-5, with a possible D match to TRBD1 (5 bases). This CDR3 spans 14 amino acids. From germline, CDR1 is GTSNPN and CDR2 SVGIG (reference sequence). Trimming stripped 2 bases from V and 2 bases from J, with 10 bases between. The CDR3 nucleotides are TGTGCCTGGAGTCGCTGGGGGGGCAATCAGCCCCAGCATTTT. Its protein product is CAWSRWGGNQPQHF.

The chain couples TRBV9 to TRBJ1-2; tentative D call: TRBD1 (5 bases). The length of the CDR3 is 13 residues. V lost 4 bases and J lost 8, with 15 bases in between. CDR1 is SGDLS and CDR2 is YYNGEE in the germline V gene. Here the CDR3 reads CASSPPGLWGYTF. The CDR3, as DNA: TGTGCCAGCAGCCCCCCGGGACTCTGGGGCTACACCTTC.

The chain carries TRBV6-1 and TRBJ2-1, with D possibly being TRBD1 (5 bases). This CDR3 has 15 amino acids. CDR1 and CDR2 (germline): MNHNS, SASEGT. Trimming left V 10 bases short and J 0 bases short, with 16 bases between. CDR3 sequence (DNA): TGTGCCATACCGACAGAAACGAGCTCCTACAATGAGCAGTTCTTC. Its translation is CAIPTETSSYNEQFF.

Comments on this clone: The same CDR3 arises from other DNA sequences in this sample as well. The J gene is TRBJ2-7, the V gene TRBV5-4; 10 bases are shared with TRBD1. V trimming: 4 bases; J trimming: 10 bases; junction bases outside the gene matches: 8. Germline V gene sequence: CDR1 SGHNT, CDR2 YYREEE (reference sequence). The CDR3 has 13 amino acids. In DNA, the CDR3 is TGTGCCAGCAGCCCCGGACAGGGGGACCGACAGTACTTC. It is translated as CASSPGQGDRQYF.

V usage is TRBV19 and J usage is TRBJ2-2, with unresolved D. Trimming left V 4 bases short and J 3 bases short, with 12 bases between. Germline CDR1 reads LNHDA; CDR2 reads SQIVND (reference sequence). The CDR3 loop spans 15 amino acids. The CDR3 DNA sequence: TGTGCCAGTAGTAGTGTCTCGGGTTACACCGGGGAGCTGTTTTTT. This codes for CASSSVSGYTGELFF. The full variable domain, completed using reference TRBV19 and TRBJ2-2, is DGGITQSPKYLFRKEGQNVTLSCEQNLNHDAMYWYRQDPGQGLRLIYYSQIVNDFQKGDIAEGYSVSREKKESFPLTVTSAQKNPTAFYLCASSSVSGYTGELFFGEGSRLTVL.

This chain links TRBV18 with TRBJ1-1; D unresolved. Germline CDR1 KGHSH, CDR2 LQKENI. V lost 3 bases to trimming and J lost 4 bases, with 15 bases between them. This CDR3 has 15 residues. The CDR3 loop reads CASSPKEGLGTEAFF. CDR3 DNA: TGTGCCAGCTCACCTAAGGAGGGTTTGGGCACTGAAGCTTTCTTT.

CDR3 nucleotides: TGTGCCAGTACTAGGCCGGGGGGGAACACTGAAGCTTTCTTT. Its translation: CASTRPGGNTEAFF. The J gene is TRBJ1-1, the V gene TRBV19; TRBD1 is a possible D gene (5 bases). With 7 bases removed from V and 1 base from J, the gap between germline ends came to 13 bases. Per the germline V gene, CDR1 is LNHDA and CDR2 is SQIVND (reference sequence). The CDR3 length is 14 residues.

DNA of the CDR3: TGTGCCAGCAGCATGCGGGACTCATCTAGGGAGCAGTACTTC. Protein product: CASSMRDSSREQYF. This chain uses TRBV11-2 with TRBJ2-7, with a weak D call TRBD2 (6 bases). Germline lookup yields CDR1 SGHAT and CDR2 FQNNGV. This CDR3 spans 14 amino acids. Trimming left V 5 bases short and J 7 bases short, with 18 bases between.

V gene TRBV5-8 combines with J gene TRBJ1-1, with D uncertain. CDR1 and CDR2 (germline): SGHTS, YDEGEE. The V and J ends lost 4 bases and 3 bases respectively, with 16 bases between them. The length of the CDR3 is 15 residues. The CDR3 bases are TGTGCCAGCAGCGGAGTTGGTGGATACCACACTGAAGCTTTCTTT. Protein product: CASSGVGGYHTEAFF.

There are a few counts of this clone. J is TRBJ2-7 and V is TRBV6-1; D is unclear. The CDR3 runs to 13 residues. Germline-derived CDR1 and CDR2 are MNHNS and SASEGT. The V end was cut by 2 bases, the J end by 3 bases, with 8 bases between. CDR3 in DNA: TGTGCCAGCAGTGAATATCCCGGCTACGAGCAGTACTTC. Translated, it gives CASSEYPGYEQYF.